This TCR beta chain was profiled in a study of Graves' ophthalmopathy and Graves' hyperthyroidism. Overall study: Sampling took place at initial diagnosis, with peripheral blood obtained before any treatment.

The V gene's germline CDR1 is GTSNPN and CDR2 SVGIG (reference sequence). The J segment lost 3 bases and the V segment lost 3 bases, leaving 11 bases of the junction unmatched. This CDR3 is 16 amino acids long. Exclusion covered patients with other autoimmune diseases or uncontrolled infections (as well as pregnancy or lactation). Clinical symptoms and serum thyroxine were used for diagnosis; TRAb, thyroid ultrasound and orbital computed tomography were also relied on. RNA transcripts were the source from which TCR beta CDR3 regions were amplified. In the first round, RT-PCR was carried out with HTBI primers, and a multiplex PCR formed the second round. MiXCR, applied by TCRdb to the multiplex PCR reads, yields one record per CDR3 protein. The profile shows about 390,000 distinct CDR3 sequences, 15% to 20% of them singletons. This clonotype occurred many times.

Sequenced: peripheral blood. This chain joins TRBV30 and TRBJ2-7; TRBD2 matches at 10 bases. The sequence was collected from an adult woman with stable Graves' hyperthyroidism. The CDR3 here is CAWRPHPSGRVYEQYF. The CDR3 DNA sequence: TGTGCCTGGAGACCCCATCCTAGCGGGAGAGTCTACGAGCAGTACTTC.